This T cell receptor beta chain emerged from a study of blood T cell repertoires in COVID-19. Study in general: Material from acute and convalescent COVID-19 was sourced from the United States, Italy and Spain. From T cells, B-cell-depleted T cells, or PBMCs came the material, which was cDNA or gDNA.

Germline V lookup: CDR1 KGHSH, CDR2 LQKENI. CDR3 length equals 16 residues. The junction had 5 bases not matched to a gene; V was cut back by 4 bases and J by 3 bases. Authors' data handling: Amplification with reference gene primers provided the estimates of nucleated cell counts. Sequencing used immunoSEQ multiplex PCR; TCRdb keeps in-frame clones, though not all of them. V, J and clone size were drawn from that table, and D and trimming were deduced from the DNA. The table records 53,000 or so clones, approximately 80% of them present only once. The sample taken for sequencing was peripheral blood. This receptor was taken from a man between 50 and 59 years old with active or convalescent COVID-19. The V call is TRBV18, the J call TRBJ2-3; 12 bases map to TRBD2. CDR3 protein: CASSQGLAGGTDTQYF. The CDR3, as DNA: TGTGCCAGCTCACAAGGTCTAGCGGGAGGGACAGATACGCAGTATTTT.